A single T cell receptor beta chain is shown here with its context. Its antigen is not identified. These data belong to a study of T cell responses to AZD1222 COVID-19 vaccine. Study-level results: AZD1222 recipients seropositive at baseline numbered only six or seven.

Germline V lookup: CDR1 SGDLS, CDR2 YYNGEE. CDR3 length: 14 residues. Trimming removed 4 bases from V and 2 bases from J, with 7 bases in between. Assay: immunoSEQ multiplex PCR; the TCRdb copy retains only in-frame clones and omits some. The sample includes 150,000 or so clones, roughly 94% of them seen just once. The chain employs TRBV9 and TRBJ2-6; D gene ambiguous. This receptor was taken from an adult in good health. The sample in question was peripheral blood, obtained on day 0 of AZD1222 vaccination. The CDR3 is CASSLRAGANVLTF. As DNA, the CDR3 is TGTGCCAGCAGCTTACGGGCTGGGGCCAACGTCCTGACTTTC.